Following are 25 T cell receptor beta chains from one sample sequenced in a study of neoadjuvant anti-PD-1 for oral cavity cancer. The repertoire was sequenced with immunoSEQ multiplex PCR; TCRdb's copy has only in-frame clones and lacks some. The sample includes about 14,000 clones, roughly three quarters of them seen just once. Time point reported: after neoadjuvant nivolumab, at surgical resection. Sequencing was performed on PBMCs, taken after nivolumab (anti-PD-1) treatment. Receptors were obtained from a person between 40 and 79 years old with oral cavity squamous cell carcinoma.

The CDR3 is CASSGGTLTRQETQYF. The CDR3 DNA reads TGTGCCAGCAGCGGTGGGACCCTGACTCGTCAAGAGACCCAGTACTTC. This rearrangement joins TRBV5-4 to TRBJ2-5; D may correspond to TRBD1 or TRBD2 (5 bases each). Germline V gene sequence: CDR1 SGHNT, CDR2 YYREEE (reference sequence). V dropped 4 bases and J dropped 2 bases, with 18 bases sitting between them. The CDR3 has 16 amino acids.

The V and J genes are TRBV29-1 and TRBJ2-7, with TRBD2 matching 15 bases. The CDR3 length is 16 residues. The V gene end was trimmed by 4 bases and the J gene end by 0 bases; junction bases not matched to a gene: 4. CDR1 SQVTM and CDR2 ANQGSEA come from the germline V gene. Written as DNA, the CDR3 is TGCAGCGTTGCCGGACTAGCGGGAGGGGACTCCTACGAGCAGTACTTC. Translating gives CSVAGLAGGDSYEQYF.

The V and J genes are TRBV29-1 and TRBJ2-3; D gene unclear. From germline, CDR1 is SQVTM and CDR2 ANQGSEA. The CDR3 spans 14 residues. V shed 2 bases and J shed 0 bases, with 9 bases lying between them. CDR3 sequence: CSVELPVSTDTQYF. CDR3 sequence (DNA): TGCAGCGTTGAACTACCAGTTAGCACAGATACGCAGTATTTT.

The chain carries TRBV5-6 and TRBJ1-1, with D perhaps TRBD1 (5 bases). The germline CDR1 and CDR2 sequences are SGHDT and YYEEEE. The V end was cut by 2 bases, the J end by 0 bases, with 8 bases between. The CDR3 has 14 residues. CDR3 coding DNA: TGTGCCAGCAGCTTTCAGGGCCTGAACACTGAAGCTTTCTTT. Translation: CASSFQGLNTEAFF.

The rearrangement links TRBV10-2 to TRBJ2-1, with TRBD2 identical over 11 bases. CDR1 is WSHSY, CDR2 SAAADI, per germline. With V trimmed by 8 bases and J by 4 bases, 4 bases remained unmatched. This CDR3 is built from 14 residues. The CDR3: CASEVAGGYNEQFF. Written as DNA, the CDR3 is TGCGCCAGCGAGGTAGCGGGGGGGTACAATGAGCAGTTCTTC.

This clone appeared a few times. The CDR3 spells CASSWGTSGRHEQFF. The CDR3, as DNA: TGTGCCAGCAGTTGGGGGACTAGCGGGAGGCATGAGCAGTTCTTC. The V gene is TRBV6-5, the J gene TRBJ2-1, with 15 bases lining up with TRBD2. Germline V gene sequence: CDR1 MNHEY, CDR2 SVGAGI. This CDR3 spans 15 amino acids. The V gene end was trimmed by 4 bases and the J gene end by 8 bases; junction bases not matched to a gene: 3.

V usage is TRBV29-1 and J usage is TRBJ2-3; D is perhaps TRBD1 or TRBD2 (5 bases each). Germline V gives CDR1 SQVTM, CDR2 ANQGSEA. This CDR3 is 15 amino acids long. Trimming pared 4 bases from V and 0 bases from J, leaving 14 bases between. CDR3 loop: CSVARGGTSTDTQYF. Here the CDR3 DNA reads TGCAGCGTTGCTCGTGGGGGAACTAGCACAGATACGCAGTATTTT.

The chain couples TRBV28 to TRBJ2-1, with D possibly matching TRBD2 (5 bases). Germline CDR1 MDHEN, CDR2 SYDVKM. Trimming shortened V by 5 bases and J by 6 bases, and 17 bases separated the two germline ends. The CDR3 extends over 15 amino acids. CDR3 sequence: CASSPAGLSGNEQFF. The CDR3, as DNA: TGTGCCAGCAGTCCTGCTGGACTGAGCGGCAATGAGCAGTTCTTC.

This chain uses TRBV6-5 with TRBJ1-2; 7 bases agree with TRBD1. Germline loops: CDR1 MNHEY, CDR2 SVGAGI. CDR3 length: 14 residues. The V and J ends lost 6 bases and 8 bases, in that order; junction bases with no gene match: 12. Here the CDR3 DNA reads TGTGCCAGCAGGAATGACAGGGTAAACCGCGGCTACACCTTC. Its translation: CASRNDRVNRGYTF.

This clone was recorded once. The V call is TRBV6-1, the J call TRBJ1-2, with a possible D match to TRBD1 (5 bases). CDR1 MNHNS and CDR2 SASEGT come from the germline V gene. CDR3 length: 14 amino acids. Trimming stripped 6 bases from V and 7 bases from J, with 18 bases between. CDR3 loop: CASSPSGGLGGYTF. DNA for the CDR3: TGTGCCAGCAGCCCCTCGGGGGGTCTTGGTGGCTACACCTTC.

The gene calls are TRBV9 and TRBJ1-2; D is unclear. Per germline, CDR1 SGDLS and CDR2 YYNGEE. V was trimmed by 3 bases and J by 0 bases, leaving 15 bases between them. The CDR3 spans 16 residues. CDR3 sequence: CASSAHPAGANYGYTF. For the CDR3, the DNA is TGTGCCAGCAGCGCCCACCCCGCCGGGGCTAACTATGGCTACACCTTC. The full variable domain, in which reference TRBV9 and TRBJ1-2 provide the parts outside the CDR3, is DSGVTQTPKHLITATGQRVTLRCSPRSGDLSVYWYQQSLDQGLQFLIQYYNGEERAKGNILERFSAQQFPDLHSELNLSSLELGDSALYFCASSAHPAGANYGYTFGSGTRLTVV.

In nucleotides, the CDR3 is TGTGCCAGCAGCTTACCTGGACTAGCTTCCGAGCAGTACTTC. Translated: CASSLPGLASEQYF. The chain has TRBV11-3 and TRBJ2-7; 8 nucleotides align to TRBD2. Germline values: CDR1 SGHNT, CDR2 YENEEA. This CDR3 contains 14 residues. V lost 2 bases to trimming and J lost 6 bases; unmatched junction nucleotides: 6.

The CDR3 loop reads CASSARWGEKLFF. The CDR3 DNA reads as TGCGCCAGCAGTGCGAGGTGGGGTGAAAAACTGTTTTTT. The rearrangement links TRBV10-1 to TRBJ1-4; D is uncertain. CDR3 length: 13 amino acids. V shed 4 bases and J shed 7 bases, with 10 bases lying between them. CDR1 is WNHNN and CDR2 is SYGVQD in the germline V gene (reference sequence).

This chain uses TRBV30 with TRBJ2-1; 8 bases map to TRBD1. CDR3 length: 12 residues. Looked up from germline, CDR1 is GTSNPN and CDR2 is SVGIG (reference sequence). The trim removed 0 bases at V and 8 bases at J, leaving 0 bases unmatched. The CDR3 is CAWSVRGHEQFF. The DNA for the CDR3 is TGTGCCTGGAGTGTCAGGGGGCATGAGCAGTTCTTC.

This clone was recorded a few times. The V gene is TRBV5-1, the J gene TRBJ2-7; 8 bases fit TRBD2. The trim removed 4 bases at V and 6 bases at J, leaving 9 bases unmatched. This CDR3 contains 14 residues. The germline gives CDR1 SGHRS, CDR2 YFSETQ. The CDR3 reads CASSLLRGGAEQYF. The CDR3 DNA sequence: TGCGCCAGCAGCCTGTTACGGGGGGGTGCCGAGCAGTACTTC.

The chain is built from TRBV4-2 and TRBJ2-2, with D tentatively TRBD1 (5 bases). In germline, CDR1 is LGHNA, CDR2 YNFKEQ. The V end lost 3 bases, the J end lost 9 bases, and 8 bases lay between the germline ends. The CDR3 loop spans 12 amino acids. The chain's CDR3 is CASSQGRRELFF. CDR3 nucleotide sequence: TGTGCCAGCAGCCAGGGGCGCCGGGAGCTGTTTTTT.

This clone appeared a few times. The genes are TRBV7-9 and TRBJ1-4; TRBD1 agrees at 8 bases. The J segment lost 8 bases and the V segment lost 5 bases, leaving 7 bases of the junction unmatched. The CDR3 length is 14 residues. Germline V lookup: CDR1 SEHNR, CDR2 FQNEAQ (reference sequence). CDR3 in DNA: TGTGCCAGCAGCGCCAGGGGGCTTGGGGAAAAACTGTTTTTT. It specifies CASSARGLGEKLFF.

The chain joins TRBV6-5 to TRBJ1-1; the D gene is possibly TRBD1 (5 bases). From germline, CDR1 is MNHEY and CDR2 SVGAGI. The CDR3 runs to 14 residues. V was clipped by 3 bases and J by 3 bases, with 11 bases between them. The CDR3 region is CASSYGMGDTEAFF. The CDR3 DNA follows: TGTGCCAGCAGTTATGGGATGGGGGACACTGAAGCTTTCTTT.

The chain links TRBV6-6 to TRBJ1-1; D remains unclear. CDR1 and CDR2 (germline): MNHNY, SVGAGI (reference sequence). CDR3 size: 13 residues. Trimming pared 2 bases from V and 5 bases from J, leaving 9 bases between. CDR3 protein: CASSYGSLTEAFF. CDR3 bases: TGTGCCAGCAGTTACGGGTCGTTAACTGAAGCTTTCTTT.

V usage is TRBV10-3 and J usage is TRBJ2-7, with TRBD2 matching 11 bases. Germline CDR1 ENHRY, CDR2 SYGVKD. Losses at the gene ends were 10 bases for V and 4 bases for J; bases not matched to a gene: 6. The CDR3 length is 13 residues. CDR3 nucleotides: TGTGCCACTAAGGGACTAGCGGTTTACGAGCAGTACTTC. Protein sequence: CATKGLAVYEQYF.

The V gene is TRBV11-2, the J gene TRBJ2-4; D not certain. V dropped 4 bases and J dropped 1 base, with 11 bases sitting between them. Germline CDR1 SGHAT, CDR2 FQNNGV. CDR3 length: 15 amino acids. This CDR3 reads CASSSLKRAKNIQYF. The CDR3 bases are TGTGCCAGCAGCTCACTTAAAAGGGCCAAAAACATTCAGTACTTC. The full variable domain, its missing parts supplied by reference TRBV11-2 and TRBJ2-4, is EAGVAQSPRYKIIEKRQSVAFWCNPISGHATLYWYQQILGQGPKLLIQFQNNGVVDDSQLPKDRFSAERLKGVDSTLKIQPAKLEDSAVYLCASSSLKRAKNIQYFGAGTRLSVL.

The rearrangement links TRBV9 to TRBJ2-3; no clear D gene. Germline loops: CDR1 SGDLS, CDR2 YYNGEE. This CDR3 contains 15 residues. V lost 4 bases and J 0 bases, leaving 12 bases between the germline ends. The CDR3 DNA is TGTGCCAGCAGCTTACAAGCGACTAGCACAGATACGCAGTATTTT. Protein product: CASSLQATSTDTQYF.

The gene calls are TRBV11-1 and TRBJ1-1; tentatively, D is TRBD1 (6 bases). The germline gives CDR1 SGHAT, CDR2 FQDESV (reference sequence). CDR3 length equals 14 residues. V was pared by 4 bases and J by 6 bases, with 15 bases between. The CDR3 reads CASSSDTGIAEAFF. The CDR3, as DNA: TGTGCCAGCAGCTCCGACACAGGGATCGCTGAAGCTTTCTTT.

The chain is built from TRBV27 and TRBJ1-1, with D perhaps TRBD1 (5 bases). Germline V gene sequence: CDR1 MNHEY, CDR2 SMNVEV (reference sequence). This CDR3 comprises 13 residues. V gave up 2 bases and J gave up 6 bases, with 10 bases separating them. As DNA, the CDR3 is TGTGCCAGCAGTTTAGGGGCATACGCTGAAGCTTTCTTT. This encodes CASSLGAYAEAFF.

This clone was found once. The chain has TRBV1 and TRBJ2-5; TRBD2 is the table's D call, not checked against the DNA. TRBV1 constitutes a pseudogene. This CDR3 has 16 residues. CDR3 sequence (DNA): TGCACCAGCAGCCGAGGCCAGTGCGGGGGGCTGGAGACCCAGTACTTC. It is translated as CTSSRGQCGGLETQYF.